This T cell receptor beta chain was sequenced during a study of identical twins. TCRdb recomputed calls from the 5' RACE reads with MiXCR, one row per CDR3 protein. This table has around 670,000 distinct CDR3 sequences, 5.5% to 6.5% appearing once. At least ten counts were recorded for this clonotype. The TCR comes from a man aged 18 to 29 in good health. The sample consisted of naive T cells sorted from blood.

The CDR3 reads CASSGGASGRALEFF. The CDR3 DNA follows: TGTGCCAGCAGTGGAGGGGCTAGCGGGAGGGCCTTGGAGTTCTTC. The chain couples TRBV28 to TRBJ2-1; 12 bases line up with TRBD2. Germline values: CDR1 MDHEN, CDR2 SYDVKM. Losses at the gene ends were 5 bases for V and 14 bases for J; bases not matched to a gene: 13. This CDR3 is built from 15 residues.